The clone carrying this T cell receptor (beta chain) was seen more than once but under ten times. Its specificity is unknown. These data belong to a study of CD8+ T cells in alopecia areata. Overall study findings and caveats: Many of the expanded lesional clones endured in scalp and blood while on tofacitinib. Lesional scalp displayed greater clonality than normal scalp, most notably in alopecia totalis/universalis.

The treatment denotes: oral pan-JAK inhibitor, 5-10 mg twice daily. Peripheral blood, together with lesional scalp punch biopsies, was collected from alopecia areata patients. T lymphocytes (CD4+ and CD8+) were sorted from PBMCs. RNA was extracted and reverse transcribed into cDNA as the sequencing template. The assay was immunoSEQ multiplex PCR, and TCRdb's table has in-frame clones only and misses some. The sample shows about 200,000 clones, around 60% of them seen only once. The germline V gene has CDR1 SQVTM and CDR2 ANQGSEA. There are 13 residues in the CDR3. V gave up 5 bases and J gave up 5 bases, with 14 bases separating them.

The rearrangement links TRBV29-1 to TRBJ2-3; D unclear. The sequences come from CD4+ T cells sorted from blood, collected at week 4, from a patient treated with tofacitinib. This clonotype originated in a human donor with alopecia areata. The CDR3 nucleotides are TGCAGCGTTTTCACCTTCACCCAAGATACGCAGTATTTT. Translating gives CSVFTFTQDTQYF.